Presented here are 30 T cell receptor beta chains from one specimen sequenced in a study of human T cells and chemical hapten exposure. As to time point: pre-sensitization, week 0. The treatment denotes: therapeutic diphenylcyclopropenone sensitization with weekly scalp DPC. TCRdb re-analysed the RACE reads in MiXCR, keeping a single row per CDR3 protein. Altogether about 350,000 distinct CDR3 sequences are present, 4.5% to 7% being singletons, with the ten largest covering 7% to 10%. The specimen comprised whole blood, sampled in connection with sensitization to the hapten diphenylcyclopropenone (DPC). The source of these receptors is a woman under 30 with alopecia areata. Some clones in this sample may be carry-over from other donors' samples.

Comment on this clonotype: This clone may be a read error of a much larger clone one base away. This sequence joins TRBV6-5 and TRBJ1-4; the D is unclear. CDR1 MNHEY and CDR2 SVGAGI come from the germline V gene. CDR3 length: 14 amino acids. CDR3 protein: CASTSEATNEILFF. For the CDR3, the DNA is TGTGCCAGCACATCGGAGGCAACTAATGAAATACTGTTTTTT.

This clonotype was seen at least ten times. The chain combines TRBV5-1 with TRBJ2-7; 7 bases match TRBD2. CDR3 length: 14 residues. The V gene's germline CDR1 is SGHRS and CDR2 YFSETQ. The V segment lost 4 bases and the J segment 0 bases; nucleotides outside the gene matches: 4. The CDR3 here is CASSREGNSYEQYF. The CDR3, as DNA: TGCGCCAGCAGCAGGGAGGGCAACTCCTACGAGCAGTACTTC. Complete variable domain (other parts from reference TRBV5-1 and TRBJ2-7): KAGVTQTPRYLIKTRGQQVTLSCSPISGHRSVSWYQQTPGQGLQFLFEYFSETQRNKGNFPGRFSGRQFSNSRSEMNVSTLELGDSALYLCASSREGNSYEQYFGPGTRLTVT.

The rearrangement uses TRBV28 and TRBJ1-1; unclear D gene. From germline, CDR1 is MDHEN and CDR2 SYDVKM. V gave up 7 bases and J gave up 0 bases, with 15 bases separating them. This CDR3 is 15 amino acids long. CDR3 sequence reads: CASKSRSVMNTEAFF. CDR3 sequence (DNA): TGTGCCAGCAAGTCGAGGAGTGTCATGAACACTGAAGCTTTCTTT.

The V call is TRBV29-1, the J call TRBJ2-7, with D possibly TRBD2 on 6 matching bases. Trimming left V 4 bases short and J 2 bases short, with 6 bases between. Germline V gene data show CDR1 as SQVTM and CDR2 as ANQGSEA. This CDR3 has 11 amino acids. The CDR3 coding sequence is TGCAGCGTTGGGGGGGCCTACGAGCAGTACTTC. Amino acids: CSVGGAYEQYF.

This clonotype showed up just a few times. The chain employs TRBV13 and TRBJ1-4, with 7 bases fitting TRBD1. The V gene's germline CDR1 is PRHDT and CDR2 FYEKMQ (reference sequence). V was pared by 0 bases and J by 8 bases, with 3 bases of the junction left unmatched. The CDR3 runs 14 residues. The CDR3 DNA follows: TGTGCCAGCAGCTTAGGACAGGGGACCGAAAAACTGTTTTTT. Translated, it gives CASSLGQGTEKLFF.

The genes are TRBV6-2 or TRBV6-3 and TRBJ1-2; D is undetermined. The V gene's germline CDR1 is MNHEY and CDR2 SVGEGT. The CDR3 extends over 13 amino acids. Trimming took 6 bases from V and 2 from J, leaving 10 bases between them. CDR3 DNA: TGTGCCAGCAGCCCCCGAAGAAACTATGGCTACACCTTC. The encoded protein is CASSPRRNYGYTF.

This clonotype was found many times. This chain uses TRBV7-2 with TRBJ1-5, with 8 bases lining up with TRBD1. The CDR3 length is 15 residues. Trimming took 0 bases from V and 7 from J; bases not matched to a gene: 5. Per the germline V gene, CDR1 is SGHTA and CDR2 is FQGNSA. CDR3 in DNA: TGTGCCAGCAGCTTAGCGACAGGGGCAGGGCAGCCCCAGCATTTT. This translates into CASSLATGAGQPQHF.

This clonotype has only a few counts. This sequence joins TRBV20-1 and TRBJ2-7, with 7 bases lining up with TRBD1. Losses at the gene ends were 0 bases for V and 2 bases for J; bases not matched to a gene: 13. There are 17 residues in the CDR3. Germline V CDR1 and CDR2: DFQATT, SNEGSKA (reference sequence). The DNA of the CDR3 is TGCAGTGCTAGAGAACTCGACAGGGTATACGGGCCCTACGAGCAGTACTTC. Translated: CSARELDRVYGPYEQYF.

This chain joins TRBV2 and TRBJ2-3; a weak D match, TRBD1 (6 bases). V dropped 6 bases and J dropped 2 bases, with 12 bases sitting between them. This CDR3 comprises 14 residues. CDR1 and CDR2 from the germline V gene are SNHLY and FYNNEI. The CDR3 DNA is TGTGCCAGCAGAAAGAGACAGGACACAGATACGCAGTATTTT. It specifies CASRKRQDTDTQYF.

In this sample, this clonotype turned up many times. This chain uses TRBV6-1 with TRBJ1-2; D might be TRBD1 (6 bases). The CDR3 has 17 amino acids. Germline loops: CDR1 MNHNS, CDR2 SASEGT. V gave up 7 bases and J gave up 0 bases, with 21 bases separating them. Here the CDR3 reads CASTPSGGRTANYGYTF. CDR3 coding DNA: TGTGCCAGCACTCCTTCGGGCGGACGGACAGCTAACTATGGCTACACCTTC.

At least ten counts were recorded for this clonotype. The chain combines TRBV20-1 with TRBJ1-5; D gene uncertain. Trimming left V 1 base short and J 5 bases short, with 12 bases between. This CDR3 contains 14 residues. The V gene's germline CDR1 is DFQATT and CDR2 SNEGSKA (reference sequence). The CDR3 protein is CSARVAKGYQPQHF. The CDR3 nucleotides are TGCAGTGCTAGAGTAGCCAAGGGATATCAGCCCCAGCATTTT.

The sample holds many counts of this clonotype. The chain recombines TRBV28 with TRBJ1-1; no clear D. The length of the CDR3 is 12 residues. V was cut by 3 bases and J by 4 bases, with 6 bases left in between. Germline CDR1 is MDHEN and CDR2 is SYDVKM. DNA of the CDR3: TGTGCCAGCAGTTTGCCGGGCACTGAAGCTTTCTTT. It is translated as CASSLPGTEAFF.

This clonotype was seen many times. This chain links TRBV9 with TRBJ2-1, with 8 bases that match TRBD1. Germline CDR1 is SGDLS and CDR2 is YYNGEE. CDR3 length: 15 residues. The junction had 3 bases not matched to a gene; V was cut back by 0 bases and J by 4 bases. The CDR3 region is CASSVDGQGYNEQFF. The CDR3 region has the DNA TGTGCCAGCAGCGTAGATGGACAGGGATACAATGAGCAGTTCTTC.

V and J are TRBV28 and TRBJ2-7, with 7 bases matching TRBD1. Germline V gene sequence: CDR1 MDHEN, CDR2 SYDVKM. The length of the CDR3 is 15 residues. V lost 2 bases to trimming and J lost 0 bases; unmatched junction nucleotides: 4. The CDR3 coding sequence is TGTGCCAGCAGTTTAACAGGGGCCCCCTCCTACGAGCAGTACTTC. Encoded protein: CASSLTGAPSYEQYF.

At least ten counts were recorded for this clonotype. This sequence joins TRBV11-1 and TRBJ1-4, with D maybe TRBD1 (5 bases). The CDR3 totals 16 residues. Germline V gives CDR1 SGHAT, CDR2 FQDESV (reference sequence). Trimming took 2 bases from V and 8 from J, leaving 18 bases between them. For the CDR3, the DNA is TGTGCCAGCAGCTTACCGCAACCCGATAGGGGCGAAAAACTGTTTTTT. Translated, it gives CASSLPQPDRGEKLFF.

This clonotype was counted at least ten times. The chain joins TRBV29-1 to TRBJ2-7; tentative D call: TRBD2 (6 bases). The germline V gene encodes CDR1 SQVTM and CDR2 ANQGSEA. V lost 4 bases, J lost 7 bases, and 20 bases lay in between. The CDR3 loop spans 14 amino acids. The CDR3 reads CSVGRERLTGEQYF. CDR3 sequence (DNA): TGCAGCGTTGGACGGGAGCGCCTAACGGGGGAGCAGTACTTC.

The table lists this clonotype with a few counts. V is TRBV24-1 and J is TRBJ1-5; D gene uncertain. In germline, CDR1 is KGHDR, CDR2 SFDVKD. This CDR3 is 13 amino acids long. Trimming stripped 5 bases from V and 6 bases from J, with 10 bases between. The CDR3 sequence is CATSGGNSQPQHF. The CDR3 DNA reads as TGTGCCACCAGTGGAGGTAATAGTCAGCCCCAGCATTTT.

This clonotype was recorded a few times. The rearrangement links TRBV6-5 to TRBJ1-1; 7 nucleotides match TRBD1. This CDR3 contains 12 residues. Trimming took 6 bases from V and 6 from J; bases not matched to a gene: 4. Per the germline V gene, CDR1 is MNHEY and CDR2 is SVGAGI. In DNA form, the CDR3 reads TGTGCCAGCAGCCGACAGGGTTCTGAAGCTTTCTTT. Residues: CASSRQGSEAFF.

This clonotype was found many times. As DNA, the CDR3 is TGTGCCAGCACCAAACAGGGCGCCACAGATACGCAGTATTTT. Translating it yields CASTKQGATDTQYF. This chain uses TRBV7-2 with TRBJ2-3, with D maybe TRBD1 (6 bases). V gave up 7 bases and J gave up 2 bases, with 13 bases separating them. CDR3 length: 14 amino acids. CDR1 and CDR2 (germline): SGHTA, FQGNSA.

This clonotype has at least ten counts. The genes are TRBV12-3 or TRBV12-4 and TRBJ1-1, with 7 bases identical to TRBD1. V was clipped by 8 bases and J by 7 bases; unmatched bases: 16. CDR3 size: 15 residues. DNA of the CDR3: TGTGCCAGCGATCGACCCACAGGGGCCGCCGTTGAAGCTTTCTTT. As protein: CASDRPTGAAVEAFF.

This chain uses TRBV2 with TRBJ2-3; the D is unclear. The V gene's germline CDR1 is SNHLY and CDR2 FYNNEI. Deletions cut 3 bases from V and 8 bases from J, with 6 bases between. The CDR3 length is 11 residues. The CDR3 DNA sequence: TGTGCCAGCAGTGATTTCGGTACGCAGTATTTT. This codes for CASSDFGTQYF.

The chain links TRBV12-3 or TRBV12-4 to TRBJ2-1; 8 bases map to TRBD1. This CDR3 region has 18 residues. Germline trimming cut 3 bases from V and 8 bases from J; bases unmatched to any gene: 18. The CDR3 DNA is TGTGCCAGCAGTTTCATGGGTCGGTGGTTACAGGGGGGCTATGAGCAGTTCTTC. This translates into CASSFMGRWLQGGYEQFF.

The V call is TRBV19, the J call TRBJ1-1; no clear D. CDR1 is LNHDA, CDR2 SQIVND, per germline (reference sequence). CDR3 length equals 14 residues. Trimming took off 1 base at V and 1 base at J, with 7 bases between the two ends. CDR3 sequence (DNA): TGTGCCAGTAGTATAGGGGCGGAGAACACTGAAGCTTTCTTT. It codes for CASSIGAENTEAFF.

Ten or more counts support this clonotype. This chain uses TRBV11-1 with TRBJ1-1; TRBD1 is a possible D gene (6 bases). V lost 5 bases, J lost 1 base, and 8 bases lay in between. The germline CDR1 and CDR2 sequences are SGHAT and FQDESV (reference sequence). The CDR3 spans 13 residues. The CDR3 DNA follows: TGTGCCAGCAGCCGGACAGAGAACACTGAAGCTTTCTTT. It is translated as CASSRTENTEAFF.

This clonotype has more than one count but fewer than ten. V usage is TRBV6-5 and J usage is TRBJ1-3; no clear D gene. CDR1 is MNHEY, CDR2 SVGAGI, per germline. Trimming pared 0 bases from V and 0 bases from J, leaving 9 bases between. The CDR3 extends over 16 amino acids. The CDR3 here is CASSYSRSLSGNTIYF. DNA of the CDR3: TGTGCCAGCAGTTACTCGAGGTCCCTCTCTGGAAACACCATATATTTT.

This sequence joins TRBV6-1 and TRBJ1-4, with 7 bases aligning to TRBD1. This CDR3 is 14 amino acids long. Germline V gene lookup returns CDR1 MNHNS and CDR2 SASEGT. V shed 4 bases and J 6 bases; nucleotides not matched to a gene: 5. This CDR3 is CASSVSDRDEKLFF. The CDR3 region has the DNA TGTGCCAGCAGTGTCTCCGACAGGGATGAAAAACTGTTTTTT.

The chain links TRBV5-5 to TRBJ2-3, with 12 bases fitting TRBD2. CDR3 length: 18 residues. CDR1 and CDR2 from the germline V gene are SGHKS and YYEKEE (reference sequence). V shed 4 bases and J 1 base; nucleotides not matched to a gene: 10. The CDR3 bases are TGTGCCAGCAGCCCGCCCCTACTAGCGGGGGGCGGCACAGATACGCAGTATTTT. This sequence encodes CASSPPLLAGGGTDTQYF.

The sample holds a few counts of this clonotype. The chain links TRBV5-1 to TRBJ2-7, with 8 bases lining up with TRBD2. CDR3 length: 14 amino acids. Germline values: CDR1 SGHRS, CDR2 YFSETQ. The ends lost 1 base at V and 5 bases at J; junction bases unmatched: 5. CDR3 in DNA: TGCGCCAGCAGCTTGAGGAGCGGGGGTGACGAGCAGTACTTC. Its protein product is CASSLRSGGDEQYF. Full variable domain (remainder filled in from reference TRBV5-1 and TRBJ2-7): KAGVTQTPRYLIKTRGQQVTLSCSPISGHRSVSWYQQTPGQGLQFLFEYFSETQRNKGNFPGRFSGRQFSNSRSEMNVSTLELGDSALYLCASSLRSGGDEQYFGPGTRLTVT.

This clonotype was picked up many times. For the CDR3, the DNA is TGTGCCACCAGTGCTTTTGGCAATCAGCCCCAGCATTTT. This gives the protein CATSAFGNQPQHF. The chain is built from TRBV24-1 and TRBJ1-5; D is unresolved. Germline V CDR1 and CDR2: KGHDR, SFDVKD. The V gene lost 5 bases and the J gene lost 2 bases, with 6 bases spanning the gap. This CDR3 region has 13 residues.

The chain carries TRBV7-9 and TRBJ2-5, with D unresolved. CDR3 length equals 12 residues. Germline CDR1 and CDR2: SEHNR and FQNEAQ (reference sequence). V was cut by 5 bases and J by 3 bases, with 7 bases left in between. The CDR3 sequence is CASSVTKETQYF. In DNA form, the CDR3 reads TGTGCCAGCAGCGTGACGAAAGAGACCCAGTACTTC.